A single T cell receptor (beta chain) is shown here with its context. Its matching antigen is unknown. The data derive from a study of cytomegalovirus exposure and HLA in healthy donors. The table came from immunoSEQ multiplex PCR; TCRdb's copy has only in-frame clones and leaves some out. The repertoire has 250,000 to 350,000 clones, around 87% of them found once; the top ten carry approximately 1.1%. The CDR3 has 13 amino acids. V lost 0 bases and J lost 4, with 7 bases in between. Looked up from germline, CDR1 is SGDLS and CDR2 is YYNGEE. General observations from the study: Specificity for CMV antigens was confirmed in vitro for a few of the CMV-associated chains. Researchers catalogued roughly 150 TCR beta chains as cytomegalovirus-associated. Reportedly, diagnosis of cytomegalovirus status by the classifier showed high specificity and sensitivity.

The sample consisted of PBMCs. The sequence was collected from a woman aged 25-40 years in good health and CMV-seropositive. J is TRBJ1-2 and V is TRBV9, with D unclear. CDR3 DNA sequence: TGTGCCAGCAGCGTAGGGGGAGGCTATGGCTACACCTTC. Translation gives CASSVGGGYGYTF.